The 25 T cell receptor beta chains presented below share a single source sample, sequenced in a study of cytomegalovirus exposure and HLA in healthy donors. Primers included in the PCR were 60 Vbeta and 13 Jbeta primers. TCRdb's table, derived via immunoSEQ multiplex PCR, lists solely in-frame clones and lacks some. The repertoire has around 150,000 clones, 70% to 80% of them found once; the top ten carry 9.5% to 10%. Sequencing input: PBMCs. These receptors were collected from a man aged 18-30 years in good health and CMV-seropositive.

The chain uses TRBV29-1 and TRBJ2-7, with TRBD2 matching 10 bases. This CDR3 comprises 15 residues. Trimming cost V 0 bases and J 7 bases; bases outside gene matches: 9. Germline-derived CDR1 and CDR2 are SQVTM and ANQGSEA. DNA for the CDR3: TGCAGCGTTGAAGACCGGCTAGCGGGAGTGGAAGAGCAGTACTTC. Translation: CSVEDRLAGVEEQYF.

The gene calls are TRBV4-1 and TRBJ2-3; D possibly corresponds to TRBD2 (7 bases). Trimming shortened V by 10 bases and J by 4 bases, and 15 bases separated the two germline ends. This CDR3 is built from 13 residues. Germline loops: CDR1 MGHRA, CDR2 YSYEKL. The CDR3 region has the DNA TGCGCCACCCTGGGGAGGGGGGCAGATACGCAGTATTTT. Its protein product is CATLGRGADTQYF.

The chain carries TRBV5-1 and TRBJ2-1; possibly TRBD1 for D (5 bases). CDR3 size: 16 residues. Germline V gene sequence: CDR1 SGHRS, CDR2 YFSETQ. Trimming stripped 1 base from V and 9 bases from J, with 20 bases between. CDR3 in amino acids: CASSLTPITKRGEQFF. CDR3 sequence (DNA): TGCGCCAGCAGCTTGACCCCCATTACCAAAAGGGGTGAGCAGTTCTTC.

The chain links TRBV25-1 to TRBJ2-1; 10 bases line up with TRBD2. Germline V gene lookup returns CDR1 MGHDK and CDR2 SYGVNS. V gave up 4 bases and J gave up 7 bases; unmatched junction bases: 10. This CDR3 region has 16 residues. In DNA, the CDR3 is TGTGCCAGCAGTGTCCCTAGCGGGAGCACTAAGAATGAGCAGTTCTTC. Translation gives CASSVPSGSTKNEQFF.

This chain uses TRBV19 with TRBJ2-1; TRBD2 matches at 12 bases. With V trimmed by 4 bases and J by 10 bases, 2 bases remained unmatched. The CDR3 sequence is 13 residues long. In germline, CDR1 is LNHDA, CDR2 SQIVND (reference sequence). The DNA of the CDR3 is TGTGCCAGTAGTACCGGACTAGCGGGAGAGCAGTTCTTC. Residues: CASSTGLAGEQFF.

The chain uses TRBV9 and TRBJ2-3; TRBD2 aligns across 8 bases. The CDR3 extends over 14 amino acids. Germline V gene data show CDR1 as SGDLS and CDR2 as YYNGEE. Germline trimming cut 4 bases from V and 5 bases from J; bases unmatched to any gene: 6. The CDR3 sequence is CASSPAGGVDTQYF. The CDR3, as DNA: TGTGCCAGCAGCCCCGCGGGAGGAGTAGATACGCAGTATTTT.

The chain is built from TRBV9 and TRBJ1-6; D gene uncertain. With 6 bases removed from V and 1 base from J, the gap between germline ends came to 5 bases. The CDR3 consists of 13 residues. Germline CDR1 and CDR2: SGDLS and YYNGEE. CDR3 sequence (DNA): TGTGCCAGCACCGAGTCCTATAATTCACCCCTCCACTTT. Translating gives CASTESYNSPLHF.

V and J are TRBV6-5 and TRBJ2-7, with D maybe TRBD1 (6 bases). The germline gives CDR1 MNHEY, CDR2 SVGAGI. Trimming removed 6 bases from V and 2 bases from J, with 14 bases in between. CDR3 length: 14 residues. For the CDR3, the DNA is TGTGCCAGCAGCAGGGGTCATCAGGCCTACGAGCAGTACTTC. Amino acid sequence: CASSRGHQAYEQYF.

This clone was recorded only once. The chain recombines TRBV7-9 with TRBJ2-1; TRBD2 matches at 14 bases. Trimming removed 5 bases from V and 4 bases from J; junction bases left unmatched: 4. The germline V gene encodes CDR1 SEHNR and CDR2 FQNEAQ (reference sequence). CDR3 length: 16 amino acids. The CDR3 DNA reads as TGTGCCAGCAGCCCAGGGACTAGCGGGAGTTACAATGAGCAGTTCTTC. It yields the protein CASSPGTSGSYNEQFF.

The chain is built from TRBV5-1 and TRBJ1-3; D gene ambiguous. This CDR3 is 14 amino acids long. In germline, CDR1 is SGHRS, CDR2 YFSETQ. The V end was cut by 7 bases, the J end by 0 bases, with 11 bases between. This CDR3 is CASRPQISGNTIYF. The CDR3 nucleotides are TGCGCCAGCCGGCCACAGATCTCTGGAAACACCATATATTTT. Drawing the rest from reference TRBV5-1 and TRBJ1-3, the complete variable domain is KAGVTQTPRYLIKTRGQQVTLSCSPISGHRSVSWYQQTPGQGLQFLFEYFSETQRNKGNFPGRFSGRQFSNSRSEMNVSTLELGDSALYLCASRPQISGNTIYFGEGSWLTVV.

The chain is built from TRBV19 and TRBJ2-5; TRBD1 matches 7 bases. CDR1 is LNHDA, CDR2 SQIVND, per germline (reference sequence). J was trimmed by 2 bases and V by 10 bases; bases with no gene match: 7. CDR3 length: 13 residues. CDR3 DNA sequence: TGTGCCACCGGAAGACAGGGACAAGAGACCCAGTACTTC. Amino acid sequence: CATGRQGQETQYF.

The gene calls are TRBV5-1 and TRBJ1-3; no reliable D call. This CDR3 spans 15 amino acids. The V end lost 0 bases, the J end lost 2 bases, and 9 bases lay between the germline ends. Germline CDR1 is SGHRS and CDR2 is YFSETQ. The CDR3 sequence is CASSLAENPGNTIYF. The CDR3 DNA reads TGCGCCAGCAGCTTGGCGGAGAATCCTGGAAACACCATATATTTT. Full variable domain (outside the CDR3, taken from reference TRBV5-1 and TRBJ1-3): KAGVTQTPRYLIKTRGQQVTLSCSPISGHRSVSWYQQTPGQGLQFLFEYFSETQRNKGNFPGRFSGRQFSNSRSEMNVSTLELGDSALYLCASSLAENPGNTIYFGEGSWLTVV.

The chain recombines TRBV27 with TRBJ2-2; the D is unclear. Trimming removed 2 bases at V and 2 bases at J, with 12 bases between. Germline loops: CDR1 MNHEY, CDR2 SMNVEV (reference sequence). CDR3 length: 16 residues. Written as DNA, the CDR3 is TGTGCCAGCAGTTTAAACAGATACTCTAACACCGGGGAGCTGTTTTTT. Its translation: CASSLNRYSNTGELFF.

This clone came up once. The CDR3 nucleotides read TGTGCCTGGAGCCTATTAAGACAAGAGCAGTACTTC. The encoded protein is CAWSLLRQEQYF. J is TRBJ2-7 and V is TRBV30, with no clear D. V was shortened by 3 bases and J by 7 bases, with 13 bases between the two germline ends. CDR3 size: 12 residues. Germline assignment: CDR1 GTSNPN and CDR2 SVGIG (reference sequence).

The chain carries TRBV6-5 and TRBJ1-2; weak D call: TRBD1 (6 bases). V lost 7 bases and J 4 bases, leaving 10 bases between the germline ends. In germline, CDR1 is MNHEY, CDR2 SVGAGI. The CDR3 is made up of 12 amino acids. The CDR3 DNA reads as TGTGCCAGCACCCCCAGGGGCTATGGCTACACCTTC. This codes for CASTPRGYGYTF.

A note on this clone: The same CDR3 also results from other DNA sequences found in this sample. The chain is built from TRBV27 and TRBJ2-7, with TRBD1 matching over 7 bases. J gave up 3 bases and V 1 base, and 0 bases lay outside the gene matches. The CDR3 extends over 13 amino acids. Germline CDR1 MNHEY, CDR2 SMNVEV (reference sequence). CDR3 coding DNA: TGTGCCAGCAGTTTATACAGGGGCTACGAGCAGTACTTC. It is translated as CASSLYRGYEQYF.

This chain uses TRBV29-1 with TRBJ2-1, with 10 bases that match TRBD1. The V gene's germline CDR1 is SQVTM and CDR2 ANQGSEA. This CDR3 is built from 13 residues. The junction had 6 bases not matched to a gene; V was cut back by 7 bases and J by 6 bases. CDR3 protein: CSAGQGNGNEQFF. Here the CDR3 DNA reads TGCAGCGCGGGACAGGGGAACGGCAATGAGCAGTTCTTC.

The V and J genes are TRBV9 and TRBJ2-1; possible D gene TRBD1, 6 bases. This CDR3 comprises 15 residues. Trimming left V 0 bases short and J 6 bases short, with 13 bases between. The germline CDR1 and CDR2 sequences are SGDLS and YYNGEE. The CDR3 region is CASSVGGGPANEQFF. The CDR3 nucleotides are TGTGCCAGCAGCGTAGGTGGGGGCCCCGCCAATGAGCAGTTCTTC.

The chain links TRBV7-9 to TRBJ2-2, with D possibly being TRBD2 (5 bases). Germline V gene sequence: CDR1 SEHNR, CDR2 FQNEAQ (reference sequence). The CDR3 is made up of 16 amino acids. V was trimmed by 5 bases and J by 0 bases, leaving 13 bases between them. The CDR3 loop reads CASSPLSGTNTGELFF. The CDR3 DNA sequence: TGTGCCAGCAGCCCGCTATCCGGGACGAACACCGGGGAGCTGTTTTTT.

This clone was recorded a few times. This chain joins TRBV6-1 and TRBJ1-6; TRBD1 matches at 10 bases. This CDR3 has 14 amino acids. Unmatched junction bases numbered 0, after V lost 3 bases and J lost 7 bases. Per the germline V gene, CDR1 is MNHNS and CDR2 is SASEGT. CDR3 residues: CASSETGGNSPLHF. The CDR3 nucleotides are TGTGCCAGCAGTGAGACAGGGGGCAATTCACCCCTCCACTTT.

The chain couples TRBV11-3 to TRBJ1-2; unclear D gene. V gave up 0 bases and J gave up 4 bases, with 15 bases separating them. Germline CDR1 SGHNT, CDR2 YENEEA. The CDR3 contains 16 residues. CDR3 sequence (DNA): TGTGCCAGCAGCTTAGATGCCCAGGCCCCCTTCTATGGCTACACCTTC. This gives the protein CASSLDAQAPFYGYTF.

This sequence joins TRBV27 and TRBJ1-6; D is possibly TRBD1 (5 bases). The CDR3 runs 14 residues. Between the trimmed V and J ends, which lost 3 bases and 7 bases, there was a span of 10 bases. The germline gives CDR1 MNHEY, CDR2 SMNVEV (reference sequence). As DNA, the CDR3 is TGTGCCAGCAGTTTGTTCAGGGAAAATTCACCCCTCCACTTT. Translation gives CASSLFRENSPLHF.

Concerning this clone: The junction and the germline gene differ at one end; a read error may be behind it. The genes are TRBV9 and TRBJ2-5; 8 nucleotides line up with TRBD1. The CDR3 runs to 15 residues. The V gene's germline CDR1 is SGDLS and CDR2 YYNGEE. The CDR3 loop is CASSVRGQAQGTQYF. CDR3 sequence (DNA): TGTGCCAGCAGCGTAAGGGGACAGGCCCAAGGGACCCAGTACTTC.

In the case of this clone: At one end, the junction sequence differs from germline, possibly due to a read error. The chain is built from TRBV7-9 and TRBJ1-5; D not certain. This CDR3 spans 13 amino acids. Germline V gene data show CDR1 as SEHNR and CDR2 as FQNEAQ (reference sequence). CDR3 sequence (DNA): TGTTCCAGCAGCTTAGGAGTGCATCAGCCCCAGCATTTT. Protein product: CSSSLGVHQPQHF.

V is TRBV6-5 and J is TRBJ2-7, with 9 bases aligning to TRBD1. Trimming cost V 4 bases and J 3 bases; bases outside gene matches: 7. This CDR3 has 15 amino acids. Germline loops: CDR1 MNHEY, CDR2 SVGAGI. This CDR3 reads CASSFRTGVIYEQYF. The DNA of the CDR3 is TGTGCCAGCAGTTTCCGGACAGGGGTGATCTACGAGCAGTACTTC.